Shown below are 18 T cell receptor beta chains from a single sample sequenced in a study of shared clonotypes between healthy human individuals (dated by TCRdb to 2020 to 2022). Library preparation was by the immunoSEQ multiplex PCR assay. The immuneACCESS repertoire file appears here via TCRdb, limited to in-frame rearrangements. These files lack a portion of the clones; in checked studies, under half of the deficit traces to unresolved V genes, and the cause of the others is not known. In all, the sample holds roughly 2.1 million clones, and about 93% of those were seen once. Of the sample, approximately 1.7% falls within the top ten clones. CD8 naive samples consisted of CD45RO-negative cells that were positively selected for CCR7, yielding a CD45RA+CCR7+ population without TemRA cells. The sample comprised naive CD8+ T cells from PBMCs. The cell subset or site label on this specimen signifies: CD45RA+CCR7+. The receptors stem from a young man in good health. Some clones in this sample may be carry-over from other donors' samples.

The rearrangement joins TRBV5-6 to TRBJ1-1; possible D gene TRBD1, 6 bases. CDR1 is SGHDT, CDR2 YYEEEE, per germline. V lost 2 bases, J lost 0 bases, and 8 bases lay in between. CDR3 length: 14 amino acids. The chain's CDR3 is CASSFDRMNTEAFF. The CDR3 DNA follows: TGTGCCAGCAGCTTTGACAGGATGAACACTGAAGCTTTCTTT.

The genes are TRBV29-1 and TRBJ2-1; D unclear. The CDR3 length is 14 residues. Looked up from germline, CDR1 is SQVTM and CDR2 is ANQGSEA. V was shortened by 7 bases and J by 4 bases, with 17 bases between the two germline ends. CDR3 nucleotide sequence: TGCAGCGCCCAAAGTGGGGTTGGGTACAATGAGCAGTTCTTC. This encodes CSAQSGVGYNEQFF.

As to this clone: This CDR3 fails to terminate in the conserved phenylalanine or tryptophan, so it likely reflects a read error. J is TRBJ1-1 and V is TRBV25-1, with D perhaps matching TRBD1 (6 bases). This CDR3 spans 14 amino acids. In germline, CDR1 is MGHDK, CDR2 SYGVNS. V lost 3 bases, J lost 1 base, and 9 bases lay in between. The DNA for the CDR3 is TGTGCCAGCAGTGATCAGGGGTGGAACACTGAAGCTTTCCTT. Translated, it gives CASSDQGWNTEAFL.

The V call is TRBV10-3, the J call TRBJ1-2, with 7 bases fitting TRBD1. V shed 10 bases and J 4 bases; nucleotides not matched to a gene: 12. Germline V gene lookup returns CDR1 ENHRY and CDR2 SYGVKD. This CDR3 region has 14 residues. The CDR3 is CATPVGQVSYGYTF. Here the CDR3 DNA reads TGTGCCACCCCAGTCGGACAGGTAAGCTATGGCTACACCTTC.

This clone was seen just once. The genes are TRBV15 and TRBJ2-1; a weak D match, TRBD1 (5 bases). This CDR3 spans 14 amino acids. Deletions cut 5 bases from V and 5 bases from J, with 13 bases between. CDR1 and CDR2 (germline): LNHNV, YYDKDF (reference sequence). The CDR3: CATSGKGWNNEQFF. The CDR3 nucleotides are TGTGCCACCAGCGGAAAGGGGTGGAACAATGAGCAGTTCTTC.

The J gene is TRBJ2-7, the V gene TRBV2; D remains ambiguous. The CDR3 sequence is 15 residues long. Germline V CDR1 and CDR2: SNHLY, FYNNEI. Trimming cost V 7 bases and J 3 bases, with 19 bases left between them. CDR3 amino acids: CASIPYPETIYEQYF. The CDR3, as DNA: TGTGCCAGCATCCCTTACCCGGAAACTATCTACGAGCAGTACTTC.

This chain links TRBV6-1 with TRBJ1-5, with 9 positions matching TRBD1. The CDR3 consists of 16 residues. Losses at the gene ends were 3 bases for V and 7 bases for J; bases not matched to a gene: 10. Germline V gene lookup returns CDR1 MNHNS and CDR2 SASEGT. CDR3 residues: CASSERTGAVRQPQHF. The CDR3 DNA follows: TGTGCCAGCAGTGAGAGGACAGGGGCGGTTAGACAGCCCCAGCATTTT.

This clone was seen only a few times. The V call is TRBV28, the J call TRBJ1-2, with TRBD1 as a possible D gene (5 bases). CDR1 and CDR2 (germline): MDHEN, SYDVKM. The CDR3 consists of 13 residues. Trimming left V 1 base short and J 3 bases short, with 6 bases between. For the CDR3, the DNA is TGTGCCAGCAGTTTATTGGGGGACTATGGCTACACCTTC. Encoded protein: CASSLLGDYGYTF.

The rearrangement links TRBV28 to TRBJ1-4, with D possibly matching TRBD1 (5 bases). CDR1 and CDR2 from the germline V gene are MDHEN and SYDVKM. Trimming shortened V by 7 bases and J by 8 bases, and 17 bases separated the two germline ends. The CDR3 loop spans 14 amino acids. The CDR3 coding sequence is TGTGCCAGCACCATCGGGGGGGTAGGAGAAAAACTGTTTTTT. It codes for CASTIGGVGEKLFF.

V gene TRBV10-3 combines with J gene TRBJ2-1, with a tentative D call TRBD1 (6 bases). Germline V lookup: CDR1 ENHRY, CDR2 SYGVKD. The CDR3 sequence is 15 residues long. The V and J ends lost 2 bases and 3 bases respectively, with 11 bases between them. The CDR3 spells CAISEGRGIYNEQFF. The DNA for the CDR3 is TGTGCCATCAGTGAGGGCAGGGGCATCTACAATGAGCAGTTCTTC.

CDR3 nucleotide sequence: TGTGCCAGCAGATCCGGGACTGGCATCACAGATACGCAGTATTTT. The encoded protein is CASRSGTGITDTQYF. This chain links TRBV27 with TRBJ2-3, with D possibly TRBD2 on 6 matching bases. In germline, CDR1 is MNHEY, CDR2 SMNVEV (reference sequence). V lost 6 bases, J lost 2 bases, and 15 bases lay in between. This CDR3 has 15 amino acids.

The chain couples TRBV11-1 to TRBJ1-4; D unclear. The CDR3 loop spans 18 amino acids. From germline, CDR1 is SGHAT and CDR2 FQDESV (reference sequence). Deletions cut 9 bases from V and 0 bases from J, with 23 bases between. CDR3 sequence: CASLSEGHAYSTNEKLFF. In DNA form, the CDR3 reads TGTGCCAGTCTGTCTGAGGGCCACGCCTATTCAACTAATGAAAAACTGTTTTTT.

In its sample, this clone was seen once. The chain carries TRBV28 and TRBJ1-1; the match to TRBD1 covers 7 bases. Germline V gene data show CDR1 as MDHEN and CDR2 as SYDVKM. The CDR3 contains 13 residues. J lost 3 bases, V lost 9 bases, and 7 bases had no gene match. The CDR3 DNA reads TGTGCCAGTAGACAGGGCCGGGACACTGAAGCTTTCTTT. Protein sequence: CASRQGRDTEAFF.

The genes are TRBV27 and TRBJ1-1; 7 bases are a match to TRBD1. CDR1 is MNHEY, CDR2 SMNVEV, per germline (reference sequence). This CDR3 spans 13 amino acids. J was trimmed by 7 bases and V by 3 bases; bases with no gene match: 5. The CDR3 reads CASSFNRGNEAFF. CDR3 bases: TGTGCCAGCAGTTTTAACAGGGGTAATGAAGCTTTCTTT.

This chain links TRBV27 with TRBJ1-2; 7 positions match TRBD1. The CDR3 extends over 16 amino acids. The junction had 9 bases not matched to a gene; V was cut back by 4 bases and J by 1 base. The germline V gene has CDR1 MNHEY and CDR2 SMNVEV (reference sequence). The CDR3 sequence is CASSSDLTGYNYGYTF. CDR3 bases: TGTGCCAGCAGTTCAGACTTGACAGGGTATAACTATGGCTACACCTTC.

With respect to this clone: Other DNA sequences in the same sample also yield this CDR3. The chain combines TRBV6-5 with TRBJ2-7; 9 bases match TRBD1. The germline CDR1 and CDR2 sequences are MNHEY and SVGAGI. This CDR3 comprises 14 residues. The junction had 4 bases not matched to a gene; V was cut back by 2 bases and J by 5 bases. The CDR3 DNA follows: TGTGCCAGCAGTTACAGGGACAGGGACCACGAGCAGTACTTC. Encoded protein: CASSYRDRDHEQYF.

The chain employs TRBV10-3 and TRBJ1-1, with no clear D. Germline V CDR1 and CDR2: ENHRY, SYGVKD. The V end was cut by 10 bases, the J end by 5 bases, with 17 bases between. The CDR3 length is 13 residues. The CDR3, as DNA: TGTGCCAGCTTAGAGGCTTCGGGAACTGAAGCTTTCTTT. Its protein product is CASLEASGTEAFF.

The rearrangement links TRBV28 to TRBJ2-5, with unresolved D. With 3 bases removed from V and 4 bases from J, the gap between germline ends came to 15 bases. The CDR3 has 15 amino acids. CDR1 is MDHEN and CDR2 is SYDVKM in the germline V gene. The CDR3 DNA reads TGTGCCAGCAGTTTTAATTTTGGGTCTGGAGAGACCCAGTACTTC. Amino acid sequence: CASSFNFGSGETQYF.